This TCR beta chain stems from a study of metastatic and nonmetastatic thyroid tumors. Patients underwent thyroid surgery, and none had received any treatment before it. Via MiXCR, TCRdb re-called the PCR reads. Of 30,000 or so clones in the sample, approximately 31% were seen once. This clone was counted at least ten times. The junction had 4 bases not matched to a gene; V was cut back by 0 bases and J by 5 bases. The CDR3 spans 15 residues. Per germline, CDR1 SGDLS and CDR2 YYNGEE. The V call is TRBV9, the J call TRBJ2-1; 8 bases align to TRBD2. The sample comprised blood. This receptor was identified in a female donor with papillary thyroid cancer or a benign thyroid nodule (not recorded which). Some clones in this sample may be carry-over from other donors' samples. The CDR3 DNA is TGTGCCAGCAGCGTAGGGGGCGGGGGGAACAATGAGCAGTTCTTC. Translating gives CASSVGGGGNNEQFF.